This T cell receptor beta chain originates from a study of T-cell reconstitution after alpha-beta-depleted transplantation in children. In this sample, this clonotype turned up a few times. As it was prepared, the TCRbeta library received unique molecular identifiers. TCRdb re-called the PCR reads with MiXCR, one entry per CDR3 protein. This sample has more than 550,000 distinct CDR3 sequences, with roughly a tenth found just once. This TCR was sampled from a human donor who donated a stem cell graft to a child with acute myeloid leukemia. Sequenced material: PBMCs from the stem cell graft donor, taken from the stem cell graft.

CDR3: CAWSVGSGNIDEQFF. The DNA of the CDR3 is TGTGCCTGGAGTGTAGGAAGCGGGAATATTGATGAGCAGTTCTTC. V gene TRBV30 combines with J gene TRBJ2-1; 7 bases are a match to TRBD2. Looked up from germline, CDR1 is GTSNPN and CDR2 is SVGIG (reference sequence). This CDR3 is 15 amino acids long. Trimming cost V 0 bases and J 8 bases; bases outside gene matches: 10. Using reference TRBV30 and TRBJ2-1 for the parts outside the CDR3, the full variable domain is SQTIHQWPATLVQPVGSPLSLECTVEGTSNPNLYWYRQAAGRGLQLLFYSVGIGQISSEVPQNLSASRPQDRQFILSSKKLLLSDSGFYLCAWSVGSGNIDEQFFGPGTRLTVL.